The 8 T cell receptor beta chains reported below all come from one sample, sequenced in a study of shared clonotypes between healthy human individuals. Some clones are missing from TCRdb's copy, which holds only in-frame ones; the method was immunoSEQ multiplex PCR. The sample lists about 2.3 million clones, 85% to 95% occurring once. The sequencing sample was made of naive CD4+ T cells from PBMCs. Subset: CD45RA+ positively selected. These receptors were collected from a man aged 18 to 29 in good health. Some clones in this sample may be carry-over from other donors' samples.

V and J are TRBV5-1 and TRBJ2-1; D remains ambiguous. V lost 0 bases, J lost 9 bases, and 7 bases lay in between. Per the germline V gene, CDR1 is SGHRS and CDR2 is YFSETQ. The CDR3 totals 12 residues. CDR3 DNA sequence: TGCGCCAGCAGCTTGGTGAGCGTTGAGCAGTTCTTC. It specifies CASSLVSVEQFF.

The chain employs TRBV14 and TRBJ1-2, with 10 bases lining up with TRBD1. Germline V gene sequence: CDR1 SGHDN, CDR2 FVKESK. The CDR3 has 16 residues. V lost 5 bases to trimming and J lost 5 bases; unmatched junction nucleotides: 11. CDR3 DNA: TGTGCCAGCAGCATTCGCCTGGGACAGGGGTATTATGGCTACACCTTC. Translated, it gives CASSIRLGQGYYGYTF.

The rearrangement links TRBV28 to TRBJ2-3, with 11 bases that match TRBD2. Germline CDR1 MDHEN, CDR2 SYDVKM. There are 16 residues in the CDR3. Losses at the gene ends were 5 bases for V and 5 bases for J; bases not matched to a gene: 9. The CDR3 reads CASSRIAGGPGDTQYF. CDR3 DNA: TGTGCCAGCAGTAGAATAGCGGGAGGGCCTGGAGATACGCAGTATTTT.

The gene calls are TRBV5-6 and TRBJ2-1, with 7 bases fitting TRBD2. Unmatched junction bases numbered 8, after V lost 3 bases and J lost 5 bases. CDR1 and CDR2 (germline): SGHDT, YYEEEE. The CDR3 is 15 amino acids. CDR3 nucleotides: TGTGCCAGCAGCTACAGCGGGACCACCCACAATGAGCAGTTCTTC. Protein product: CASSYSGTTHNEQFF.

This clone was seen only once. One junction end does not reproduce the germline sequence, and a read error may be involved. The chain is built from TRBV29-1 and TRBJ1-1; TRBD1 agrees at 12 bases. The CDR3 length is 14 residues. CDR1 and CDR2 from the germline V gene are SQVTM and ANQGSEA. CDR3 nucleotides: TGCAGCGTCCCGGGACAGGGGGCGCCGACTGGAGCTTTCTTT. It specifies CSVPGQGAPTGAFF. Complete variable domain (other parts from reference TRBV29-1 and TRBJ1-1): SAVISQKPSRDICQRGTSLTIQCQVDSQVTMMFWYRQQPGQSLTLIATANQGSEATYESGFVIDKFPISRPNLTFSTLTVSNMSPEDSSIYLCSVPGQGAPTGAFFGQGTRLTVV.

Only one count was recorded for this clone. The gene calls are TRBV7-2 and TRBJ2-7; D tentatively fits TRBD1 or TRBD2 (5 bases each). The CDR3 consists of 16 residues. Deletions cut 5 bases from V and 0 bases from J, with 17 bases between. Germline CDR1 and CDR2: SGHTA and FQGNSA. The CDR3 loop is CASSPRGARSSYEQYF. The CDR3 DNA follows: TGTGCCAGCAGCCCCCGAGGGGCCCGAAGCTCCTACGAGCAGTACTTC.

The chain uses TRBV7-3 and TRBJ2-6; D is uncertain. Trimming cost V 1 base and J 0 bases, with 7 bases left between them. Looked up from germline, CDR1 is SGHTA and CDR2 is FQGTGA. CDR3 size: 16 residues. This CDR3 is CASSLRSASGANVLTF. The CDR3 coding sequence is TGTGCCAGCAGCTTAAGGAGTGCCTCTGGGGCCAACGTCCTGACTTTC.

This chain links TRBV30 with TRBJ1-5, with TRBD1 matching over 7 bases. This CDR3 is 15 amino acids long. V shed 3 bases, J shed 4 bases, and the junction held 9 bases outside the gene matches. Germline V gene data show CDR1 as GTSNPN and CDR2 as SVGIG (reference sequence). CDR3 sequence reads: CAWRIPGTENQPQHF. The CDR3 DNA reads as TGTGCCTGGAGAATACCCGGGACAGAAAATCAGCCCCAGCATTTT.